One sample yielded the 17 T cell receptor beta chains listed below, sequenced in a study of T cells in Graves' hyperthyroidism and ophthalmopathy. Template material for amplifying TCR beta CDR3 regions consisted of RNA transcripts. HTBI primers were the set used in a first-round RT-PCR of the TCR CDR3. TCRdb fed the multiplex PCR reads into MiXCR, producing one record per CDR3 protein. The data contain some 350,000 distinct CDR3 sequences, roughly 19% of them singletons. Sequenced input: blood. Receptors were obtained from a woman under 30 with Graves' hyperthyroidism.

This clonotype was counted between two and nine times. The chain employs TRBV30 and TRBJ1-1; 8 bases are a match to TRBD1. Germline loops: CDR1 GTSNPN, CDR2 SVGIG (reference sequence). The CDR3 totals 13 residues. Trimming at V came to 5 bases and at J to 1 base, leaving 3 bases not matched to a gene. In nucleotides, the CDR3 is TGTGCCTGGGCCGGGACAGGGAACACTGAAGCTTTCTTT. Residues: CAWAGTGNTEAFF.

This clonotype has a count of ten or more. J is TRBJ1-1 and V is TRBV30; D remains unclear. Germline CDR1 reads GTSNPN; CDR2 reads SVGIG (reference sequence). The V gene lost 5 bases and the J gene lost 8 bases, with 12 bases spanning the gap. The CDR3 covers 11 residues. The CDR3, as DNA: TGTGCCTGGTTAACCTTAACAGAAGCTTTCTTT. As protein: CAWLTLTEAFF.

This clonotype was detected a few times. The chain has TRBV5-1 and TRBJ2-5; 9 bases fit TRBD2. The CDR3 spans 19 residues. Germline CDR1 and CDR2: SGHRS and YFSETQ. The ends lost 4 bases at V and 1 base at J; junction bases unmatched: 17. In DNA, the CDR3 is TGCGCCAGCAGCCCCCTGGGCTTCGCGCGCGGGGGGGCCCAAGAGACCCAGTACTTC. The encoded protein is CASSPLGFARGGAQETQYF.

This clonotype has ten or more counts. The chain employs TRBV12-3 or TRBV12-4 and TRBJ2-7; D unresolved. The CDR3 is 14 residues long. V lost 3 bases and J 0 bases, leaving 9 bases between the germline ends. The CDR3 sequence: CASSFQTYSYEQYF. CDR3 sequence (DNA): TGTGCCAGCAGTTTTCAGACATACTCCTACGAGCAGTACTTC.

The gene calls are TRBV11-2 and TRBJ1-6; a weak D match, TRBD1 (5 bases). The CDR3 has 14 residues. V dropped 5 bases and J dropped 6 bases, with 11 bases sitting between them. Germline CDR1 SGHAT, CDR2 FQNNGV. CDR3 coding DNA: TGTGCCAGCAGCGGGGCCGGGCGTAATTCACCCCTCCACTTT. It yields the protein CASSGAGRNSPLHF.

This chain connects TRBV7-9 to TRBJ2-5; D is unresolved. This CDR3 is built from 14 residues. CDR1 is SEHNR and CDR2 is FQNEAQ in the germline V gene (reference sequence). V lost 5 bases and J lost 6, with 16 bases in between. CDR3 DNA: TGTGCCAGCAGCCCCTCCGGGCCAGCGAAGACCCAGTACTTC. As protein: CASSPSGPAKTQYF.

This clonotype was observed at least ten times. The V call is TRBV4-1, the J call TRBJ1-2; D ambiguous. Germline CDR1 reads MGHRA; CDR2 reads YSYEKL. This CDR3 spans 12 amino acids. V was cut by 5 bases and J by 7 bases, with 11 bases left in between. CDR3 loop: CASSTMTSGYTF. DNA for the CDR3: TGCGCCAGCAGCACCATGACGAGTGGCTACACCTTC.

This clonotype showed up many times. The genes are TRBV7-9 and TRBJ1-1; D unresolved. V was cut by 5 bases and J by 2 bases, with 6 bases left in between. The CDR3 sequence is 12 residues long. CDR1 SEHNR and CDR2 FQNEAQ come from the germline V gene (reference sequence). The CDR3 region is CASSRSNTEAFF. As DNA, the CDR3 is TGTGCCAGCAGCCGATCCAACACTGAAGCTTTCTTT.

This clonotype was picked up many times. This sequence joins TRBV11-3 and TRBJ2-7; D perhaps matches TRBD2 (5 bases). The CDR3 runs 13 residues. The V gene's germline CDR1 is SGHNT and CDR2 YENEEA. The V gene lost 0 bases and the J gene lost 4 bases, with 7 bases spanning the gap. The CDR3 spells CASSLDPGYEQYF. CDR3 coding DNA: TGTGCCAGCAGCTTAGATCCGGGATACGAGCAGTACTTC.

The chain is built from TRBV6-1 and TRBJ1-1; no clear D. This CDR3 contains 12 residues. From germline, CDR1 is MNHNS and CDR2 SASEGT. V was trimmed by 2 bases and J by 6 bases, leaving 7 bases between them. The CDR3 coding sequence is TGTGCCAGCAGTGAACTGGCCTCTGAAGCTTTCTTT. It translates to CASSELASEAFF.

The sample holds a few counts of this clonotype. This may stem from a read error, because a much larger clone lies one nucleotide away. The chain employs TRBV5-5 and TRBJ1-1; no clear D. The CDR3 has 13 residues. The germline CDR1 and CDR2 sequences are SGHKS and YYEKEE (reference sequence). In nucleotides, the CDR3 is TGTGTCAGCAGCTGGATGGGGAACACTGAAGCTTTCTTT. This encodes CVSSWMGNTEAFF.

This clonotype was seen a few times. The chain couples TRBV18 to TRBJ1-3, with D perhaps TRBD1 (6 bases). Germline V lookup: CDR1 KGHSH, CDR2 LQKENI. This CDR3 region has 18 residues. V shed 6 bases and J shed 4 bases, with 25 bases lying between them. The DNA of the CDR3 is TGTGCCAGCTCGCCCCCCACAGGGTACCAGGAGTCGGGAAACACCATATATTTT. Its protein is CASSPPTGYQESGNTIYF.

On this clonotype: A much larger clone differs by one base, so this may be a read error. The chain has TRBV20-1 and TRBJ1-1; 8 bases line up with TRBD1. Germline lookup yields CDR1 DFQATT and CDR2 SNEGSKA (reference sequence). The CDR3 spans 14 residues. The CDR3 DNA reads as TGCAGTGCTAGGAAGGACAGGGTGAGCACTGAAGCTTGCTTT. Protein sequence: CSARKDRVSTEACF.

This clonotype was seen many times. The V call is TRBV5-1, the J call TRBJ2-2; D possibly corresponds to TRBD1 (5 bases). Trimming pared 0 bases from V and 7 bases from J, leaving 19 bases between. Germline CDR1 and CDR2: SGHRS and YFSETQ. This CDR3 has 17 amino acids. CDR3 region: CASSLVSGQGSYGELFF. The CDR3 DNA sequence: TGCGCCAGCAGCTTGGTATCCGGGCAGGGTTCTTACGGGGAGCTGTTTTTT.

In its sample, this clonotype was seen many times. The V and J genes are TRBV7-9 and TRBJ1-5; no firm D call. This CDR3 has 14 amino acids. V lost 5 bases and J 4 bases, leaving 12 bases between the germline ends. Germline CDR1 is SEHNR and CDR2 is FQNEAQ (reference sequence). The CDR3 loop reads CASSVRLRNQPQHF. The CDR3 DNA follows: TGTGCCAGCAGCGTCCGGCTCCGAAATCAGCCCCAGCATTTT.

This clonotype came up many times. The gene calls are TRBV2 and TRBJ2-5; D might be TRBD2 (5 bases). Germline V gene lookup returns CDR1 SNHLY and CDR2 FYNNEI. This CDR3 comprises 13 residues. V lost 6 bases to trimming and J lost 3 bases, with 11 bases between them. CDR3 DNA sequence: TGTGCCAGCAGGAGGGCCGAGGAAGAGACCCAGTACTTC. It specifies CASRRAEEETQYF.

The chain combines TRBV15 with TRBJ2-5; D call uncertain. CDR1 and CDR2 from the germline V gene are LNHNV and YYDKDF (reference sequence). The CDR3 has 19 amino acids. Trimming cost V 3 bases and J 5 bases, with 28 bases left between them. The CDR3 region is CATSSLFPTDHAGVETQYF. As DNA, the CDR3 is TGTGCCACCAGCAGTTTATTCCCCACGGACCATGCTGGTGTGGAGACCCAGTACTTC. Supplemented by reference TRBV15 and TRBJ2-5, the full variable domain reads DAMVIQNPRYQVTQFGKPVTLSCSQTLNHNVMYWYQQKSSQAPKLLFHYYDKDFNNEADTPDNFQSRRPNTSFCFLDIRSPGLGDTAMYLCATSSLFPTDHAGVETQYFGPGTRLLVL.